This T cell receptor (beta chain) was identified in a study of molecular identifiers for immune sequencing clone quantification. The CDR3 totals 15 residues. The ends were cut back, 3 bases at V and 3 bases at J, with 14 bases in the middle. CDR1 is MNHEY and CDR2 is SMNVEV in the germline V gene (reference sequence). In TCRdb, the PCR reads were re-called with MiXCR into one record per CDR3 protein. The sample records around 460,000 distinct CDR3 sequences, 25% being singletons. This clonotype was obtained from a human donor in good health. Some libraries in this study had Jurkat cell RNA spiked in. Sequencing was carried out using naive CD8+ T cells from blood, with Jurkat cell RNA spiked in. The subset was: FACS-sorted CD8+CD4-CCR7+CD45RA+ naive T cells. V gene TRBV27 combines with J gene TRBJ2-5; D uncertain. CDR3 coding DNA: TGTGCCAGCAGTTTGGCAGGACCTCAAAAAGAGACCCAGTACTTC. It translates to CASSLAGPQKETQYF.